One sample yielded the 27 T cell receptor beta chains listed below, sequenced in a study of blood T cell repertoires in COVID-19. Method: immunoSEQ multiplex PCR; TCRdb's copy keeps in-frame clones and lacks some. This sample has some 350,000 clones, with roughly 87% found just once. Sequencing input: PBMCs or T cells enriched from blood (not recorded which). The receptor set was obtained from a woman aged 25-40 years who had recovered from COVID-19.

The chain has TRBV7-9 and TRBJ1-4; 7 bases agree with TRBD1. The CDR3 is 15 residues long. Germline V gives CDR1 SEHNR, CDR2 FQNEAQ (reference sequence). V shed 6 bases, J shed 6 bases, and the junction held 10 bases outside the gene matches. The CDR3 region is CASSRGGTGDEKLFF. CDR3 in DNA: TGTGCCAGCAGTCGAGGGGGAACAGGGGATGAAAAACTGTTTTTT.

This rearrangement joins TRBV27 to TRBJ2-7; 11 bases are a match to TRBD2. Germline CDR1 is MNHEY and CDR2 is SMNVEV (reference sequence). V was clipped by 9 bases and J by 4 bases; unmatched bases: 5. This CDR3 spans 13 amino acids. This CDR3 is CASSTSGTYEQYF. In DNA, the CDR3 is TGTGCCAGTTCGACTAGCGGGACTTACGAGCAGTACTTC.

The chain couples TRBV3-1 (or the pseudogene TRBV3-2) to TRBJ2-5; the D is unclear. The CDR3 has 14 residues. The germline V and J ends were trimmed by 3 bases and 4 bases, with 12 bases remaining between them. The germline gives CDR1 LGHDT, CDR2 YNNKEL (reference sequence). CDR3 residues: CASSHPPLRETQYF. CDR3 in DNA: TGTGCCAGCAGCCACCCCCCTTTGCGAGAGACCCAGTACTTC.

The rearrangement joins TRBV9 to TRBJ1-6; D is ambiguous. The CDR3 is 15 amino acids. Germline values: CDR1 SGDLS, CDR2 YYNGEE. V was cut by 0 bases and J by 5 bases, with 9 bases left in between. CDR3 nucleotides: TGTGCCAGCAGCGTAGACGGCAGCGATAATTCACCCCTCCACTTT. Encoded protein: CASSVDGSDNSPLHF.

This clone was observed once. The chain uses TRBV25-1 and TRBJ2-2; 10 bases are shared with TRBD1. V shed 6 bases and J 2 bases; nucleotides not matched to a gene: 3. CDR1 and CDR2 from the germline V gene are MGHDK and SYGVNS. The CDR3 has 15 residues. This chain's CDR3 is CASSRDRGNTGELFF. CDR3 nucleotide sequence: TGTGCCAGCAGCCGGGACAGGGGAAACACCGGGGAGCTGTTTTTT. Drawing the rest from reference TRBV25-1 and TRBJ2-2, the complete variable domain is EADIYQTPRYLVIGTGKKITLECSQTMGHDKMYWYQQDPGMELHLIHYSYGVNSTEKGDLSSESTVSRIRTEHFPLTLESARPSHTSQYLCASSRDRGNTGELFFGEGSRLTVL.

The V call is TRBV6-5, the J call TRBJ2-7, with 11 bases lining up with TRBD2. This CDR3 spans 14 amino acids. The V gene's germline CDR1 is MNHEY and CDR2 SVGAGI. V gave up 5 bases and J gave up 3 bases; unmatched junction bases: 3. The CDR3, as DNA: TGTGCCAGCAGTACAACTAGCGGGAGCTACGAGCAGTACTTC. Residues: CASSTTSGSYEQYF.

CDR3: CASSPWESGNTEAFF. The CDR3 DNA sequence: TGTGCCAGCAGCCCATGGGAGTCGGGAAACACTGAAGCTTTCTTT. The V gene is TRBV7-2, the J gene TRBJ1-1; D is uncertain. There are 15 residues in the CDR3. The V end was cut by 5 bases, the J end by 2 bases, with 15 bases between. The germline V gene encodes CDR1 SGHTA and CDR2 FQGNSA.

The rearrangement uses TRBV7-2 and TRBJ2-5, with D possibly matching TRBD1 (5 bases). The V end was cut by 4 bases, the J end by 5 bases, with 17 bases between. This CDR3 comprises 15 residues. CDR1 and CDR2 from the germline V gene are SGHTA and FQGNSA. CDR3 sequence (DNA): TGTGCCAGCAGCTCACAGGCGAGCTCTCGCGAGACCCAGTACTTC. Translated, it gives CASSSQASSRETQYF.

This chain uses TRBV4-1 with TRBJ2-4; D not certain. Germline lookup yields CDR1 MGHRA and CDR2 YSYEKL. The CDR3 consists of 16 residues. V dropped 4 bases and J dropped 0 bases, with 13 bases sitting between them. DNA for the CDR3: TGCGCCAGCAGCCCTTACATGACAATAGCCAAAAACATTCAGTACTTC. Translated: CASSPYMTIAKNIQYF.

V and J are TRBV27 and TRBJ1-2; D remains ambiguous. Germline assignment: CDR1 MNHEY and CDR2 SMNVEV (reference sequence). The V end was cut by 5 bases, the J end by 2 bases, with 12 bases between. The CDR3 covers 14 residues. The chain's CDR3 is CASSPFGSNYGYTF. The CDR3 DNA is TGTGCCAGCAGTCCTTTCGGGTCAAACTATGGCTACACCTTC.

DNA of the CDR3: TGTGCCAGCAGCGTGTCTCTCCAAGAGACCCAGTACTTC. Translating it yields CASSVSLQETQYF. This chain links TRBV9 with TRBJ2-5; D unclear. The germline V gene encodes CDR1 SGDLS and CDR2 YYNGEE. The CDR3 has 13 residues. Trimming removed 2 bases at V and 1 base at J, with 6 bases between.

The chain combines TRBV11-3 with TRBJ2-1; TRBD2 matches at 8 bases. J was trimmed by 7 bases and V by 5 bases; bases with no gene match: 10. There are 15 residues in the CDR3. Germline CDR1 SGHNT, CDR2 YENEEA. The CDR3 sequence is CASSKRGGGINEQFF. DNA for the CDR3: TGTGCCAGCAGCAAACGGGGGGGCGGGATTAATGAGCAGTTCTTC.

The V call is TRBV11-2, the J call TRBJ2-7; 11 bases agree with TRBD2. Per germline, CDR1 SGHAT and CDR2 FQNNGV. V lost 1 base and J lost 6; bases outside the gene matches: 8. The CDR3 runs to 16 residues. The CDR3 is CASSLVPGLAGGEQYF. The CDR3 region has the DNA TGTGCCAGCAGCTTAGTCCCGGGTCTAGCGGGGGGCGAGCAGTACTTC.

The CDR3 is CASSLSRGSDRGRDSPLHF. In nucleotides, the CDR3 is TGCGCCAGCAGCTTGTCCAGGGGCTCTGACCGAGGGAGGGATTCACCCCTCCACTTT. The chain combines TRBV5-1 with TRBJ1-6, with D possibly TRBD1 on 6 matching bases. Trimming removed 1 base from V and 8 bases from J, with 25 bases in between. The CDR3 has 19 residues. Germline V gene data show CDR1 as SGHRS and CDR2 as YFSETQ.

V is TRBV19 and J is TRBJ2-1, with 9 positions matching TRBD1. Germline V gene lookup returns CDR1 LNHDA and CDR2 SQIVND (reference sequence). V was clipped by 4 bases and J by 8 bases; unmatched bases: 6. CDR3 size: 14 residues. This chain's CDR3 is CASSSRDRDDEQFF. CDR3 bases: TGTGCCAGTAGTAGCCGGGACAGGGATGATGAGCAGTTCTTC.

The chain joins TRBV6-6 to TRBJ1-2; the match to TRBD1 covers 12 bases. Germline-derived CDR1 and CDR2 are MNHNY and SVGAGI (reference sequence). The CDR3 is 18 amino acids. The V and J ends lost 5 bases and 10 bases, in that order; junction bases with no gene match: 20. Here the CDR3 reads CASSRRGQGAHGIKDYTF. The CDR3, as DNA: TGTGCCAGCAGTCGACGGGGACAGGGGGCGCATGGGATAAAGGACTACACCTTC.

This clone was seen a few times. This chain uses TRBV27 with TRBJ1-2; the match to TRBD1 covers 8 bases. Germline assignment: CDR1 MNHEY and CDR2 SMNVEV (reference sequence). The CDR3 is 16 residues long. The ends lost 6 bases at V and 1 base at J; junction bases unmatched: 10. The CDR3 nucleotides read TGTGCCAGCAGCCCAGGACAGGGAGAAATTAACTATGGCTACACCTTC. It specifies CASSPGQGEINYGYTF.

The genes are TRBV15 and TRBJ1-4; tentatively, D is TRBD1 (5 bases). The germline V gene has CDR1 LNHNV and CDR2 YYDKDF (reference sequence). CDR3 length: 18 amino acids. Trimming removed 1 base from V and 0 bases from J, with 15 bases in between. The CDR3 here is CATSRAHMGLTTNEKLFF. In DNA form, the CDR3 reads TGTGCCACCAGCAGAGCGCATATGGGGCTTACAACTAATGAAAAACTGTTTTTT.

The chain combines TRBV10-3 with TRBJ2-3, with TRBD1 matching over 7 bases. Germline trimming cut 5 bases from V and 2 bases from J; bases unmatched to any gene: 7. The germline V gene encodes CDR1 ENHRY and CDR2 SYGVKD. This CDR3 region has 15 residues. CDR3 coding DNA: TGTGCCATCAGTTCAGGGCAGGGGGTCACAGATACGCAGTATTTT. Translating it yields CAISSGQGVTDTQYF.

The chain uses TRBV29-1 and TRBJ1-2, with D maybe TRBD1 (6 bases). This CDR3 spans 12 amino acids. Germline V lookup: CDR1 SQVTM, CDR2 ANQGSEA. The V and J ends lost 4 bases and 4 bases respectively, with 10 bases between them. CDR3 DNA sequence: TGCAGCGTTGGGGGGCAGGCCTATGGCTACACCTTC. It specifies CSVGGQAYGYTF.

The chain uses TRBV12-3 or TRBV12-4 and TRBJ1-2; no clear D. The V gene lost 3 bases and the J gene lost 5 bases, with 7 bases spanning the gap. The CDR3 contains 12 residues. The CDR3, as DNA: TGTGCCAGCAGTTTCACGGAGTATGGCTACACCTTC. Protein product: CASSFTEYGYTF.

In DNA form, the CDR3 reads TGTGCCAGCAGCTCAGGACAGGACACTGAAGCTTTCTTT. Its protein is CASSSGQDTEAFF. This chain joins TRBV7-3 and TRBJ1-1; 7 positions match TRBD1. Unmatched junction bases numbered 2, after V lost 4 bases and J lost 3 bases. This CDR3 has 13 amino acids. Germline CDR1 reads SGHTA; CDR2 reads FQGTGA.

The V gene is TRBV5-4, the J gene TRBJ1-6, with D possibly matching TRBD1 (5 bases). The CDR3 contains 14 residues. With 2 bases removed from V and 7 bases from J, the gap between germline ends came to 10 bases. Germline-derived CDR1 and CDR2 are SGHNT and YYREEE (reference sequence). The CDR3 DNA sequence: TGTGCCAGCAGCTTCGGGGGGACGAATTCACCCCTCCACTTT. It yields the protein CASSFGGTNSPLHF.

This clone was seen a single time. The rearrangement joins TRBV7-9 to TRBJ2-2; D not certain. The V end was cut by 5 bases, the J end by 6 bases, with 10 bases between. Germline V gene data show CDR1 as SEHNR and CDR2 as FQNEAQ (reference sequence). This CDR3 spans 13 amino acids. The CDR3 is CASSPEEPGELFF. CDR3 coding DNA: TGTGCCAGCAGCCCCGAGGAGCCCGGGGAGCTGTTTTTT.

This clone showed up just once. The chain has TRBV6-1 and TRBJ1-1; the D gene is possibly TRBD1 (6 bases). This CDR3 contains 14 residues. Germline V lookup: CDR1 MNHNS, CDR2 SASEGT. V dropped 1 base and J dropped 5 bases, with 11 bases sitting between them. In DNA form, the CDR3 reads TGTGCCAGCAGTGAAGGTGGCAGGGGAACTGAAGCTTTCTTT. Encoded protein: CASSEGGRGTEAFF.

V and J are TRBV6-1 and TRBJ2-5; TRBD2 is a possible D gene (7 bases). Trimming took off 3 bases at V and 0 bases at J, with 14 bases between the two ends. This CDR3 region has 16 residues. Germline V lookup: CDR1 MNHNS, CDR2 SASEGT. The CDR3 region is CASSDLGGANQETQYF. As DNA, the CDR3 is TGTGCCAGCAGTGATCTAGGGGGGGCGAACCAAGAGACCCAGTACTTC.

This clone was seen more than once but under ten times. The chain is built from TRBV19 and TRBJ2-7; the D gene is possibly TRBD2 (6 bases). CDR1 and CDR2 from the germline V gene are LNHDA and SQIVND (reference sequence). V lost 6 bases, J lost 6 bases, and 18 bases lay in between. The CDR3 contains 14 residues. This CDR3 is CASRLARGPGEQYF. The CDR3 DNA reads as TGTGCCAGTAGGCTAGCGAGAGGGCCGGGCGAGCAGTACTTC.